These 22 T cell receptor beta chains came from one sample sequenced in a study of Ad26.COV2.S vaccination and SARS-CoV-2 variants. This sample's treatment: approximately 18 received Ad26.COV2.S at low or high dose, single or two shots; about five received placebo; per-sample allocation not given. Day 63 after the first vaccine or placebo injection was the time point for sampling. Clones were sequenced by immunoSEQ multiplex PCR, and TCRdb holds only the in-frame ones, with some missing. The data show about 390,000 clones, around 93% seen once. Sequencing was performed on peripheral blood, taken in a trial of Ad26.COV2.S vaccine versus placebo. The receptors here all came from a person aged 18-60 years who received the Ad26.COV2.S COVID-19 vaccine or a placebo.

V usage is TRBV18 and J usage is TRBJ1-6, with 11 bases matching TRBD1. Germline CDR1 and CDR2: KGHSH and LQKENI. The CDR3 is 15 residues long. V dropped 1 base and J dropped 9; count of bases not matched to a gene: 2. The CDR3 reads CASSPQGQGGSPLHF. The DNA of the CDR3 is TGTGCCAGCTCACCACAGGGACAGGGGGGTTCACCCCTCCACTTT.

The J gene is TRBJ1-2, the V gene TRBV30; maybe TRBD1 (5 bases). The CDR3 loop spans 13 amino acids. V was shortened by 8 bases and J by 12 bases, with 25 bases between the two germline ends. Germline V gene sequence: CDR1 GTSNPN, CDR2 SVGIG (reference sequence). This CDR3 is CARGSSGWGQDTF. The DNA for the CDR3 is TGTGCCCGGGGGAGCAGTGGTTGGGGCCAGGACACCTTC. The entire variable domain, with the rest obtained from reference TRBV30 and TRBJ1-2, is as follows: SQTIHQWPATLVQPVGSPLSLECTVEGTSNPNLYWYRQAAGRGLQLLFYSVGIGQISSEVPQNLSASRPQDRQFILSSKKLLLSDSGFYLCARGSSGWGQDTFGSGTRLTVV.

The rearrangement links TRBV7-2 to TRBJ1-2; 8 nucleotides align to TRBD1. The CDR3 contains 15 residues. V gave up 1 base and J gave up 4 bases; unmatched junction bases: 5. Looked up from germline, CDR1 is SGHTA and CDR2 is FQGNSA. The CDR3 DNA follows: TGTGCCAGCAGCTTAGGGAAGGACAGGGTCTATGGCTACACCTTC. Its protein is CASSLGKDRVYGYTF.

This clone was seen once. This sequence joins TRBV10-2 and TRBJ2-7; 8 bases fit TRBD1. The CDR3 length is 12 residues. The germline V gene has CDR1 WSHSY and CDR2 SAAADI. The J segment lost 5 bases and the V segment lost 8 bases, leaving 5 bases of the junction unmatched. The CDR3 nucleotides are TGCGCCAGCGGGGACAGGTCCGACGAGCAGTACTTC. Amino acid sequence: CASGDRSDEQYF.

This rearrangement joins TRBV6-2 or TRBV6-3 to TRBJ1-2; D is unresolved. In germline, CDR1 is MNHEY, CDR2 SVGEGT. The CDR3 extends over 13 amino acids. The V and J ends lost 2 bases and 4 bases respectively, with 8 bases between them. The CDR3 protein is CASSYGRIYGYTF. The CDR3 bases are TGTGCCAGCAGTTACGGTCGGATCTATGGCTACACCTTC.

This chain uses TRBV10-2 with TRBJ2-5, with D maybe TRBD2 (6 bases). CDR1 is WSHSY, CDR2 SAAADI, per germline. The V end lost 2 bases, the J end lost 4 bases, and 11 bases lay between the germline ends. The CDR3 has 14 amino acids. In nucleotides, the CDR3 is TGCGCCAGCAGTGAGATTCCGGAGGGAGAGACCCAGTACTTC. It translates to CASSEIPEGETQYF.

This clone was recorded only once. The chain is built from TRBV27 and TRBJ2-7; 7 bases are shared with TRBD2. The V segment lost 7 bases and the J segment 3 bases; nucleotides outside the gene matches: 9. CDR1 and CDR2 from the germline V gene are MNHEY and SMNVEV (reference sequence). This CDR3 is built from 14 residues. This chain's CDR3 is CASTPSGALYEQYF. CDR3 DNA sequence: TGTGCCAGCACCCCAAGCGGGGCCCTCTACGAGCAGTACTTC.

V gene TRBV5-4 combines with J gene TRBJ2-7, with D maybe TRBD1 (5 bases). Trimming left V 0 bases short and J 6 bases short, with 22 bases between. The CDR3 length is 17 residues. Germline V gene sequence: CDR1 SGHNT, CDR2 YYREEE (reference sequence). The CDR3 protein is CASSLGNRQGLFIEQYF. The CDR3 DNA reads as TGTGCCAGCAGCTTGGGAAATAGGCAGGGCCTTTTCATCGAGCAGTACTTC.

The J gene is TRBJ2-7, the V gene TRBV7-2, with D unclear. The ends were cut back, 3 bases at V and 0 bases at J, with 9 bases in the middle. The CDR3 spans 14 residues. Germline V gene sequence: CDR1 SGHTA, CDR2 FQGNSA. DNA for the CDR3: TGTGCCAGCAGCTTGGAGACGCTCTCCTACGAGCAGTACTTC. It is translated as CASSLETLSYEQYF.

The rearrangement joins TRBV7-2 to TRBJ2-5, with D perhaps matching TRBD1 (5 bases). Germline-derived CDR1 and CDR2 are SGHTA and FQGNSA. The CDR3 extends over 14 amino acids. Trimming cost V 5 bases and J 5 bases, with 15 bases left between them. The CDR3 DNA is TGTGCCAGCAGCATGGACAACGTCGTGGAGACCCAGTACTTC. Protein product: CASSMDNVVETQYF. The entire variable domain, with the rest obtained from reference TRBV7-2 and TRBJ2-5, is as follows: GAGVSQSPSNKVTEKGKDVELRCDPISGHTALYWYRQSLGQGLEFLIYFQGNSAPDKSGLPSDRFSAERTGGSVSTLTIQRTQQEDSAVYLCASSMDNVVETQYFGPGTRLLVL.

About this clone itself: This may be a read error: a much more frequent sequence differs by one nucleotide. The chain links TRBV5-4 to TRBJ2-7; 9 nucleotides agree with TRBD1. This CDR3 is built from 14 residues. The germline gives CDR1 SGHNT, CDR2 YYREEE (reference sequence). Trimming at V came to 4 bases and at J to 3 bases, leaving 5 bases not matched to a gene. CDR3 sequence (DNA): TGTGCCAGCAGCAAACGGGACAGGGACTACGAGCAGTACTTC. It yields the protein CASSKRDRDYEQYF.

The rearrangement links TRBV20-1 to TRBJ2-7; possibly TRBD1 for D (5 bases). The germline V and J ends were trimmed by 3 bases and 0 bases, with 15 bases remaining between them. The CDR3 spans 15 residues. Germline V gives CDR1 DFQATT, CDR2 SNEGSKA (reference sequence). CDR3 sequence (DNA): TGCAGTGCTAGTAAAGGGGAAGCGAGCTCCTACGAGCAGTACTTC. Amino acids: CSASKGEASSYEQYF.

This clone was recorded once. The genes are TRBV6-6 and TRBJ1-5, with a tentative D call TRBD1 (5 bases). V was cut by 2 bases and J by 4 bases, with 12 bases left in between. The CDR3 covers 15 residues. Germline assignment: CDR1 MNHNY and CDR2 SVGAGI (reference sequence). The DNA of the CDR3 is TGTGCCAGCAGTTACGTAGCGGGGCGGAATCAGCCCCAGCATTTT. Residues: CASSYVAGRNQPQHF.

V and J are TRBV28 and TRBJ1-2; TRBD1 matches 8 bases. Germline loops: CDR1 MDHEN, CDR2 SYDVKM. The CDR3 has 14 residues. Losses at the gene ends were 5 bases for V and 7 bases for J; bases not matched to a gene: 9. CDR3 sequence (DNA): TGTGCCAGCAGTGGGCCCAGGGGGCGGGGTGGCTACACCTTC. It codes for CASSGPRGRGGYTF.

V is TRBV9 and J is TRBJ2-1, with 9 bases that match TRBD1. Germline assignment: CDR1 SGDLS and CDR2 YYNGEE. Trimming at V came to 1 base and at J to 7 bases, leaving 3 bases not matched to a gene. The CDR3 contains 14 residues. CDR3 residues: CASSVFGTGNEQFF. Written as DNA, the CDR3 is TGTGCCAGCAGCGTATTCGGGACAGGGAATGAGCAGTTCTTC.

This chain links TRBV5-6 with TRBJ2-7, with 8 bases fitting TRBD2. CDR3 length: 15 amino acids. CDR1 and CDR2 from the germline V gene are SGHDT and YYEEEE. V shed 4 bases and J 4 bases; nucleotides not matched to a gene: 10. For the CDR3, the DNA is TGTGCCAGCAGCCGCCCGACGGGACTAGTATACGAGCAGTACTTC. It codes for CASSRPTGLVYEQYF.

This CDR3 is CSVGIFSLGQGRVYGYTF. The CDR3 nucleotides read TGCAGCGTTGGGATTTTTTCGTTGGGGCAGGGCCGAGTCTATGGCTACACCTTC. The V call is TRBV29-1, the J call TRBJ1-2, with D possibly being TRBD1 (5 bases). The V gene lost 4 bases and the J gene lost 4 bases, with 28 bases spanning the gap. CDR3 size: 18 residues. Germline CDR1 and CDR2: SQVTM and ANQGSEA.

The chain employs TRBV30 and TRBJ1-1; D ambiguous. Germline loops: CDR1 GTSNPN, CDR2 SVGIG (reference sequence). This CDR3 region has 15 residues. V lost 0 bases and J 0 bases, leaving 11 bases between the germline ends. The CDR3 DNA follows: TGTGCCTGGAGTGTCCTCAGTTACATGAACACTGAAGCTTTCTTT. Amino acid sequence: CAWSVLSYMNTEAFF. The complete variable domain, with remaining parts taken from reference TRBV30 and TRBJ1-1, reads SQTIHQWPATLVQPVGSPLSLECTVEGTSNPNLYWYRQAAGRGLQLLFYSVGIGQISSEVPQNLSASRPQDRQFILSSKKLLLSDSGFYLCAWSVLSYMNTEAFFGQGTRLTVV.

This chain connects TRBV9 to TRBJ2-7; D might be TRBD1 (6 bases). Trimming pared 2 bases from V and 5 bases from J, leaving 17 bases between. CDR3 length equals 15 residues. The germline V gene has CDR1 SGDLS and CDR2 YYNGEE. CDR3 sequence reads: CASSVQPGHGNEQYF. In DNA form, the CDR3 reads TGTGCCAGCAGCGTCCAACCGGGACACGGCAACGAGCAGTACTTC.

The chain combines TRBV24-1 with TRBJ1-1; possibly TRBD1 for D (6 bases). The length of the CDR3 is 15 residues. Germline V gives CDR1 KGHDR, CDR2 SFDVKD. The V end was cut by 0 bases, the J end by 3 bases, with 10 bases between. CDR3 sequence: CATSDLYRADTEAFF. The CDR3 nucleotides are TGTGCCACCAGTGATTTGTACAGGGCGGACACTGAAGCTTTCTTT.

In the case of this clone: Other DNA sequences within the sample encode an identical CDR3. CDR3 in DNA: TGTGCCAGCTCACCAGCCCTGAACACTGAAGCTTTCTTT. Protein sequence: CASSPALNTEAFF. The V call is TRBV18, the J call TRBJ1-1; no definite D call. V lost 2 bases and J lost 0, with 4 bases in between. Germline V lookup: CDR1 KGHSH, CDR2 LQKENI. The CDR3 is 13 amino acids.

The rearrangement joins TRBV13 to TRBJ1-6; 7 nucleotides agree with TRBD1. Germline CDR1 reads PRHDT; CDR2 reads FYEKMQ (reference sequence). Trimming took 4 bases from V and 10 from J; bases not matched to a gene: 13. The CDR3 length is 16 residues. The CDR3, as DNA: TGTGCCAGCAGCTCGCTTTACAGGGGCCGAAGATCACCCCTCCACTTT. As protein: CASSSLYRGRRSPLHF.